These 14 T cell receptor beta chains share one sample of origin, sequenced in a study of blood T cells in healthy people across ages. A J-beta primer mix and a sample-barcoded 5' primer were used in a second PCR of roughly 6 to 11 cycles. TCRdb reprocessed the 5' RACE reads via MiXCR and lists one record per CDR3 protein. The sample has approximately 800,000 distinct CDR3 sequences; approximately 35% are singletons. Specimen: blood. All receptors derive from a man between 18 and 35 years old in good health.

A remark on this clonotype: A much larger clone lies one base from this, so it may be a read error. The V call is TRBV20-1, the J call TRBJ2-5, with TRBD1 as a possible D gene (5 bases). Trimming took 0 bases from V and 1 from J, leaving 15 bases between them. Germline assignment: CDR1 DFQATT and CDR2 SNEGSKA (reference sequence). CDR3 length equals 16 residues. The CDR3 DNA reads TGCAGTGCTAGAGATCTATCCGACAGCGTCCAAGAGACCCAGTACTTC. Protein: CSARDLSDSVQETQYF.

This rearrangement joins TRBV4-3 to TRBJ2-7; possibly TRBD2 for D (5 bases). V dropped 4 bases and J dropped 6 bases, with 16 bases sitting between them. CDR3 size: 14 residues. Germline lookup yields CDR1 LGHNA and CDR2 YSLEER. The CDR3 is CASSPEKTTIEQYF. In DNA form, the CDR3 reads TGCGCCAGCAGCCCAGAGAAGACTACCATCGAGCAGTACTTC.

Comment on this clonotype: Given a much more abundant clone one base away, this may be a read error. The chain carries TRBV5-1 and TRBJ2-1, with 11 bases aligning to TRBD1. This CDR3 contains 14 residues. V trimming: 7 bases; J trimming: 7 bases; junction bases outside the gene matches: 7. Germline V gene sequence: CDR1 SGHRS, CDR2 YFSETQ. CDR3 sequence (DNA): TGCGCCAGCGGTTCGGACAGGGGGCTAAATGAGCAGTTCTTC. This gives the protein CASGSDRGLNEQFF.

This clonotype was observed a handful of times. The V and J genes are TRBV7-2 and TRBJ2-2; no firm D call. The V end lost 6 bases, the J end lost 6 bases, and 8 bases lay between the germline ends. CDR1 is SGHTA and CDR2 is FQGNSA in the germline V gene. The CDR3 is 12 residues long. This CDR3 reads CASSPGPGELFF. The CDR3, as DNA: TGTGCCAGCAGTCCAGGACCCGGGGAGCTGTTTTTT.

This clonotype was seen a handful of times. The chain links TRBV10-3 to TRBJ2-7; 11 bases are a match to TRBD1. Germline V CDR1 and CDR2: ENHRY, SYGVKD. The CDR3 extends over 15 amino acids. V was pared by 6 bases and J by 7 bases, with 11 bases of the junction left unmatched. The CDR3 loop is CAISPPGTGGNEQYF. In DNA form, the CDR3 reads TGTGCCATCAGCCCTCCCGGGACAGGGGGGAATGAGCAGTACTTC.

CDR3 loop: CASSPWGGTTYNEQFF. The DNA of the CDR3 is TGTGCCAGCAGCCCCTGGGGAGGGACTACGTACAATGAGCAGTTCTTC. V gene TRBV21-1 combines with J gene TRBJ2-1; the table calls TRBD2, which could not be checked here. TRBV21-1 is designated a pseudogene. This CDR3 spans 16 amino acids.

This clonotype was picked up a small number of times. The gene calls are TRBV12-3 or TRBV12-4 and TRBJ2-1, with 13 bases matching TRBD2. The end of the DNA aligns better with TRBJ2-7, so the J call may be wrong. The CDR3 has 15 amino acids. The CDR3 spells CASVGLAGSYNEQYF. CDR3 coding DNA: TGTGCCAGCGTGGGACTAGCGGGGTCCTACAATGAGCAGTACTTC.

This clonotype has just a few counts. This chain connects TRBV5-1 to TRBJ2-1; weak D call: TRBD1 (6 bases). From germline, CDR1 is SGHRS and CDR2 YFSETQ. This CDR3 spans 17 amino acids. With 0 bases removed from V and 0 bases from J, the gap between germline ends came to 13 bases. This CDR3 reads CASSLGFRDTSYNEQFF. The CDR3 DNA reads as TGCGCCAGCAGCTTGGGTTTCCGGGACACCTCCTACAATGAGCAGTTCTTC.

This chain uses TRBV4-2 with TRBJ2-7; 7 bases fit TRBD2. V was pared by 4 bases and J by 3 bases, with 6 bases of the junction left unmatched. Germline lookup yields CDR1 LGHNA and CDR2 YNFKEQ. There are 14 residues in the CDR3. The CDR3 reads CASSRPGLHYEQYF. The CDR3 region has the DNA TGTGCCAGCAGCCGGCCGGGACTACACTACGAGCAGTACTTC.

This clonotype has at least ten counts. The V and J genes are TRBV12-3 or TRBV12-4 and TRBJ1-4; D might be TRBD1 (5 bases). The V end lost 8 bases, the J end lost 2 bases, and 9 bases lay between the germline ends. The CDR3 has 13 amino acids. The CDR3, as DNA: TGTGCCAGCGGGGGAGGGACTAATGAAAAACTGTTTTTT. This codes for CASGGGTNEKLFF.

The chain carries TRBV29-1 and TRBJ2-3; D gene uncertain. This CDR3 has 10 amino acids. Germline CDR1 is SQVTM and CDR2 is ANQGSEA. V dropped 7 bases and J dropped 9 bases, with 11 bases sitting between them. This CDR3 reads CSAFSGTQYF. Written as DNA, the CDR3 is TGCAGCGCTTTCTCAGGAACGCAGTATTTT.

The rearrangement joins TRBV9 to TRBJ2-1, with TRBD2 matching 8 bases. Germline V lookup: CDR1 SGDLS, CDR2 YYNGEE. The junction had 10 bases not matched to a gene; V was cut back by 4 bases and J by 4 bases. CDR3 size: 16 residues. CDR3 coding DNA: TGTGCCAGCAGCAACCTACCGGGGGGGCGTTACAATGAGCAGTTCTTC. Translating gives CASSNLPGGRYNEQFF.

There are many counts of this clonotype. J is TRBJ2-1 and V is TRBV9; D might be TRBD2 (6 bases). The CDR3 sequence is 15 residues long. Per the germline V gene, CDR1 is SGDLS and CDR2 is YYNGEE. V was trimmed by 0 bases and J by 3 bases, leaving 10 bases between them. The CDR3 DNA follows: TGTGCCAGCAGCGTAGGACGCGGGGTCTACAATGAGCAGTTCTTC. Protein product: CASSVGRGVYNEQFF.

The chain couples TRBV28 to TRBJ2-2; D perhaps matches TRBD1 (7 bases). The V gene's germline CDR1 is MDHEN and CDR2 SYDVKM. Trimming pared 6 bases from V and 5 bases from J, leaving 22 bases between. The CDR3 consists of 17 residues. DNA of the CDR3: TGTGCCAGCAGCCTACAGGGGATAGTGGCGGGAACCGGGGAGCTGTTTTTT. It is translated as CASSLQGIVAGTGELFF.